This T cell receptor beta chain was documented in a study of T-cell reconstitution after alpha-beta-depleted transplantation in children. The CDR3 is 15 residues long. Germline V gene lookup returns CDR1 SGHVS and CDR2 FNYEAQ. V was cut by 2 bases and J by 4 bases, with 13 bases left in between. This clonotype was seen repeatedly, ten times or more. Using unique molecular identifiers, the investigators prepared the TCRbeta library. TCRdb re-analysed the PCR reads in MiXCR, keeping a single row per CDR3 protein. The sample shows 200,000 to 250,000 distinct CDR3 sequences, roughly a tenth of them seen only once.

The receptor's source is a human donor who donated a stem cell graft to a child with acute lymphoblastic leukemia. This chain connects TRBV7-6 to TRBJ2-3; D uncertain. Specimen: PBMCs from the stem cell graft donor, collected from the stem cell graft. The CDR3 nucleotides are TGTGCCAGCAGCTTACGATCTCAGAGCTCAGATACGCAGTATTTT. This gives the protein CASSLRSQSSDTQYF.